These 17 T cell receptor beta chains were all obtained from the same sample, sequenced in a study of shared clonotypes between healthy human individuals (dated by TCRdb to 2018 to 2020). Library construction relied on the immunoSEQ multiplex PCR assay. This is the immuneACCESS table as TCRdb keeps it, with only in-frame sequences that have V and J called. A part of the clones is gone; compared with another copy, unresolved V genes explain less than half, and the rest is unexplained. This sample gives some 1,900,000 clones in total; 85% to 95% of them show up just once. The ten top clones hold 1.2% of the sample. For the CD8 naive samples, CD45RO-negative cells were positively selected for CCR7, yielding a CD45RA+CCR7+ population from which TemRA cells were excluded. Material: naive CD8+ T cells sorted from blood. According to the study, the label for this sample's cell subset or site signals: CD45RA+CCR7+. All receptors derive from a man younger than 30 in good health.

This chain joins TRBV5-5 and TRBJ1-2; the D is unclear. The CDR3 sequence is 14 residues long. CDR1 is SGHKS, CDR2 YYEKEE, per germline (reference sequence). V dropped 5 bases and J dropped 8 bases, with 19 bases sitting between them. This CDR3 reads CASSLEWESGGYTF. CDR3 bases: TGTGCCAGCAGTCTGGAGTGGGAATCGGGCGGCTACACCTTC.

Written as DNA, the CDR3 is TGCGCCAGCAGCCAGGTGGGACGAGACACTGAAGCTTTCTTT. It codes for CASSQVGRDTEAFF. The chain joins TRBV4-1 to TRBJ1-1, with D maybe TRBD1 (5 bases). The V gene's germline CDR1 is MGHRA and CDR2 YSYEKL. The CDR3 consists of 14 residues. V shed 3 bases and J shed 3 bases, with 11 bases lying between them.

The chain joins TRBV6-5 to TRBJ1-2; D is uncertain. Trimming pared 0 bases from V and 2 bases from J, leaving 10 bases between. The germline V gene has CDR1 MNHEY and CDR2 SVGAGI. The CDR3 loop spans 15 amino acids. In nucleotides, the CDR3 is TGTGCCAGCAGTTACTCGAGTGAGTCAAACTATGGCTACACCTTC. The encoded protein is CASSYSSESNYGYTF.

Regarding this clone: This specimen includes other DNA sequences encoding the same CDR3. V usage is TRBV6-5 and J usage is TRBJ2-3; no clear D. V lost 0 bases to trimming and J lost 4 bases, with 8 bases between them. This CDR3 region has 14 residues. Germline assignment: CDR1 MNHEY and CDR2 SVGAGI. The CDR3, as DNA: TGTGCCAGCAGTTACTCCAGTTCGGCAGATACGCAGTATTTT. Translation gives CASSYSSSADTQYF.

As concerns this clone: The same CDR3 arises from other DNA sequences in this sample as well. V and J are TRBV7-9 and TRBJ2-3; 7 bases map to TRBD1. CDR3 length: 12 residues. The germline gives CDR1 SEHNR, CDR2 FQNEAQ (reference sequence). Losses at the gene ends were 6 bases for V and 4 bases for J; bases not matched to a gene: 1. This chain's CDR3 is CASSQGADTQYF. The CDR3 region has the DNA TGTGCCAGCAGTCAGGGGGCAGATACGCAGTATTTT.

In DNA form, the CDR3 reads TGTGCCAGCAGAGGGGGAGTAAACACTGAAGCTTTCTTT. Translation gives CASRGGVNTEAFF. The chain has TRBV2 and TRBJ1-1, with D perhaps matching TRBD1 (6 bases). V lost 6 bases to trimming and J lost 2 bases, with 10 bases between them. Looked up from germline, CDR1 is SNHLY and CDR2 is FYNNEI. The CDR3 extends over 13 amino acids. The entire variable domain, with the rest obtained from reference TRBV2 and TRBJ1-1, is as follows: EPEVTQTPSHQVTQMGQEVILRCVPISNHLYFYWYRQILGQKVEFLVSFYNNEISEKSEIFDDQFSVERPDGSNFTLKIRSTKLEDSAMYFCASRGGVNTEAFFGQGTRLTVV.

The chain is built from TRBV5-6 and TRBJ2-5; 13 positions agree with TRBD2. The germline V gene encodes CDR1 SGHDT and CDR2 YYEEEE. CDR3 length: 17 amino acids. J was trimmed by 5 bases and V by 0 bases; bases with no gene match: 7. The DNA for the CDR3 is TGTGCCAGCAGCTTGGTGGTGGGACTAGCGGGAACGGAGACCCAGTACTTC. It translates to CASSLVVGLAGTETQYF.

The chain uses TRBV7-9 and TRBJ1-2, with no clear D. The CDR3 runs to 12 residues. The germline V and J ends were trimmed by 6 bases and 5 bases, with 10 bases remaining between them. From germline, CDR1 is SEHNR and CDR2 FQNEAQ (reference sequence). The CDR3 protein is CASRHENYGYTF. As DNA, the CDR3 is TGTGCCAGCAGACACGAGAATTATGGCTACACCTTC. The entire variable domain, with the rest obtained from reference TRBV7-9 and TRBJ1-2, is as follows: DTGVSQNPRHKITKRGQNVTFRCDPISEHNRLYWYRQTLGQGPEFLTYFQNEAQLEKSRLLSDRFSAERPKGSFSTLEIQRTEQGDSAMYLCASRHENYGYTFGSGTRLTVV.

This clone was found once. The chain couples TRBV6-5 to TRBJ2-7, with TRBD1 identical over 7 bases. The CDR3 is made up of 15 amino acids. The ends lost 6 bases at V and 2 bases at J; junction bases unmatched: 10. Germline V gene data show CDR1 as MNHEY and CDR2 as SVGAGI. CDR3 in amino acids: CASSSLRQGAYEQYF. CDR3 coding DNA: TGTGCCAGCAGCTCCCTAAGACAGGGCGCCTACGAGCAGTACTTC.

The chain carries TRBV15 and TRBJ2-7, with a possible D match to TRBD2 (5 bases). From germline, CDR1 is LNHNV and CDR2 YYDKDF (reference sequence). CDR3 length: 14 residues. Trimming stripped 0 bases from V and 2 bases from J, with 8 bases between. CDR3 coding DNA: TGTGCCACCAGCAGAGATCGGGAAGCCTACGAGCAGTACTTC. It codes for CATSRDREAYEQYF.

The CDR3 is CASSEGVEYGYTF. DNA for the CDR3: TGCGCCAGCTCGGAGGGGGTGGAGTATGGCTACACCTTC. The gene calls are TRBV10-2 and TRBJ1-2; D is perhaps TRBD1 (6 bases). Germline values: CDR1 WSHSY, CDR2 SAAADI. V lost 8 bases and J 5 bases, leaving 15 bases between the germline ends. The CDR3 is 13 residues long.

The chain's CDR3 is CASTLDRALGTGELFF. In nucleotides, the CDR3 is TGTGCCAGCACCCTAGACAGGGCCCTGGGTACCGGGGAGCTGTTTTTT. The rearrangement joins TRBV13 to TRBJ2-2; 7 positions agree with TRBD1. The V segment lost 7 bases and the J segment 5 bases; nucleotides outside the gene matches: 13. Per germline, CDR1 PRHDT and CDR2 FYEKMQ (reference sequence). The length of the CDR3 is 16 residues.

The J gene is TRBJ2-7, the V gene TRBV27, with TRBD1 as a possible D gene (6 bases). In germline, CDR1 is MNHEY, CDR2 SMNVEV (reference sequence). The CDR3 consists of 13 residues. Trimming left V 0 bases short and J 6 bases short, with 9 bases between. This chain's CDR3 is CASSLSVGGEQYF. The CDR3 coding sequence is TGTGCCAGCAGTTTATCGGTAGGGGGCGAGCAGTACTTC.

This rearrangement joins TRBV9 to TRBJ2-3, with D tentatively TRBD2 (6 bases). The CDR3 totals 13 residues. Germline CDR1 reads SGDLS; CDR2 reads YYNGEE. V gave up 6 bases and J gave up 6 bases, with 14 bases separating them. CDR3 DNA sequence: TGTGCCAGCAATCGGGACGGAGGGGATACGCAGTATTTT. Its protein product is CASNRDGGDTQYF.

The V gene is TRBV5-4, the J gene TRBJ2-1; D is unclear. This CDR3 has 13 residues. CDR1 is SGHNT and CDR2 is YYREEE in the germline V gene (reference sequence). The V end was cut by 6 bases, the J end by 7 bases, with 14 bases between. This chain's CDR3 is CASIEHSVNEQFF. The DNA for the CDR3 is TGTGCCAGCATAGAACATTCCGTGAATGAGCAGTTCTTC.

This chain connects TRBV7-6 to TRBJ2-7; 7 positions match TRBD1. J gave up 3 bases and V 1 base, and 15 bases lay outside the gene matches. This CDR3 is 18 amino acids long. Germline V gene lookup returns CDR1 SGHVS and CDR2 FNYEAQ. The CDR3 DNA follows: TGTGCCAGCAGCTTAGTGGCGGAGTTCGGGGACAGCTACTACGAGCAGTACTTC. Translation: CASSLVAEFGDSYYEQYF.

This rearrangement joins TRBV6-1 to TRBJ2-2; 10 nucleotides line up with TRBD1. V lost 0 bases, J lost 5 bases, and 6 bases stayed unmatched. CDR1 and CDR2 from the germline V gene are MNHNS and SASEGT. This CDR3 spans 17 amino acids. This chain's CDR3 is CASSEAWTGGGTGELFF. The CDR3 DNA reads as TGTGCCAGCAGTGAAGCCTGGACAGGGGGTGGGACCGGGGAGCTGTTTTTT.